This TCR beta chain comes out of a study of neurological immune-mediated disorders (dated by TCRdb to the late 2010s). Looking at the study overall: The study compared peripheral blood TCR-beta repertoires of HTLV-I-associated myelopathy (HAM/TSP) patients, multiple sclerosis patients and healthy controls using UMI-based sequencing. Alongside PBMC samples, the set of approximately 100 TCR-beta libraries contained longitudinal samples, technical triplicates, and paired CD4+ and CD8+ T-cell subsets that had been sorted. The cohort was made up of 65 to 75 subjects, consisting of some 15 HAM/TSP patients, some 35 multiple sclerosis patients and 20 healthy controls.

What the research found in general, with its limitations: Across subjects, expanded clones never shared an identical CDR3 amino acid sequence, which suggests that the TCR-beta repertoires in every group were private. TCR clonal expansion was greatest in HAM/TSP patients and smallest in MS patients, who ranked below even healthy controls.

Healthy controls were blood bank volunteers in Maryland, USA. Sorted-subset TCR libraries were prepared from roughly 940,000 sorted CD4+ or CD8+ T cells. Peripheral blood underwent Ficoll-Hypaque density gradient centrifugation to isolate PBMCs, which were then cryopreserved in liquid nitrogen. The study also sequenced paired sorted CD4+ and CD8+ subsets from healthy controls, HAM/TSP patients and MS patients. CDR3 length: 16 amino acids, cysteine to phenylalanine. Left in the record is the CDR3 DNA by itself, 48 bases read in frame from the first base. Trimming removed 1 base from V and 2 bases from J; the gene matches leave 6 bases unexplained. In the germline V gene (reference sequence), CDR1 corresponds to DFQATT and CDR2 to SNEGSKA. In the case of this clonotype: The specificity of this receptor is unknown. One base away there is no much larger clone; base qualities are not given.

cDNA was synthesized by template-switch 5'RACE using a primer with a 10-nucleotide random unique molecular identifier that tagged each TCR transcript. Each sequencing run produced over 190 million TCR-beta sequences covering 15-18 subjects. Total RNA was extracted with the RNeasy kit. The KAPA Real-time Library Amplification kit was used to amplify TCR-beta VDJ regions with primers targeting the TCR constant region and the 5'RACE anchor. A first PCR added sample indexes and Illumina adaptors, after which a second PCR increased the library yield. After purification with Ampure beads, the TCR product of roughly 650 bp was size-selected on a 2% E-gel SizeSelection system. Before pooling, libraries had their quality checked on a Bioanalyzer, their concentration measured with Qubit, and their quantity determined with the Kapa Library Quantification kit. Libraries were sequenced paired-end 2 x 150 bp on an Illumina HiSeq 2500. To increase sequence diversity, roughly 25-31% phiX was spiked into each library pool. In the authors' own workflow: The quality-filtered reads were processed with the UMI-based MiGEC pipeline, whose error correction step removed more than 75% of the raw TCR sequences. VDJ genes were aligned to IMGT germline references, and clonotypes were defined by unique CDR3 amino acid sequence plus V-J genes. Clonal expansion, Shannon diversity and CDR3 relatedness (CalcPairwiseDistances, ClusterSamples) were evaluated with VDJtools, and phylogenetic trees were built with CLCbio workbench. Expanded clones were defined as having at least 8 unique UMIs, based on coefficient-of-variation modelling across technical triplicates. TCRdb cleaned the public reads at Q25 with fastp, built clones with MiXCR and kept in-frame beta chains. Merged by CDR3 protein, the rows form single entries marked with the most common genes and DNA. The V and J calls and clone size come from TCRdb's table, not from the authors' own analysis. The sample has tens of thousands of distinct CDR3 sequences on record, 5.5% to 6% of them singletons. The ten largest account for around 1.9% of the sample.

Recombination connected TRBV20-1 to TRBJ2-5; the central 11 bases match TRBD2. The sequence was collected from a woman in her forties or fifties in good health. Sequenced: CD4+ T cells from blood. CDR3 protein: CSARVALAGEQETQYF. In nucleotide form, the sequence is TGCAGTGCTAGAGTCGCACTAGCGGGAGAACAAGAGACCCAGTACTTC.